This TCR beta chain was identified in a study of OX40 agonist ivuxolimab in advanced cancers. Repertoires were generated with immunoSEQ multiplex PCR, while TCRdb's copy carries only in-frame clones and drops some. The data hold about 88,000 clones, with roughly 85% observed a single time. This clone was seen a single time. V lost 1 base to trimming and J lost 4 bases, with 7 bases between them. This CDR3 region has 14 residues. Germline V CDR1 and CDR2: LNHNV, YYDKDF (reference sequence). The sequenced sample was CD4+ or CD8+ T cells sorted from blood, obtained in a trial of the OX40 agonist ivuxolimab. The V gene is TRBV15, the J gene TRBJ2-2; D remains unclear. This clonotype was obtained from an adult with an advanced solid tumor such as melanoma, head and neck, liver or kidney cancer. The CDR3 region is CATSRGRVTGELFF. The CDR3 bases are TGTGCCACCAGCAGAGGAAGGGTCACCGGGGAGCTGTTTTTT.